This TCR beta chain was sequenced for a study of post-analysis software for immune sequencing data. This clonotype was counted many times. Libraries were made from TCR beta cDNA, and they carried unique molecular identifiers. TCRdb reanalysed the PCR reads using MiXCR and keeps one entry per CDR3 protein. The sample has roughly 870,000 distinct CDR3 sequences, roughly 50% seen once. This receptor was obtained from a girl aged 10-17 years with multiple sclerosis. Source material: blood.

This CDR3 reads CASSLGGGYNEQFF. The CDR3 DNA reads as TGTGCCAGCAGCTTAGGAGGAGGCTACAATGAGCAGTTCTTC. V is TRBV7-9 and J is TRBJ2-1; D is possibly TRBD2 (5 bases). Per germline, CDR1 SEHNR and CDR2 FQNEAQ (reference sequence). V lost 1 base to trimming and J lost 3 bases, with 7 bases between them. The CDR3 sequence is 14 residues long.